This TCR beta chain was sequenced for a study of shared clonotypes between healthy human individuals. Across the whole study: Ranging from 18 to 49 in age, donors were two women and a few men.

None of the donors, who were healthy HIV-negative adults, had recently had acute infections or vaccinations. The germline gives CDR1 SGHTA, CDR2 FQGNSA. This CDR3 has 14 amino acids. Trimming took off 5 bases at V and 5 bases at J, with 15 bases between the two ends. Each cell subset's genomic DNA was divided evenly among several immunoSEQ plates. It was 300 ng DNA, roughly 30,000 T cell genomes, that went into each replicate PCR of unsorted PBMC. The repertoire was sequenced with immunoSEQ multiplex PCR; TCRdb's copy has only in-frame clones and lacks some. The table has hundreds of thousands of clones, roughly 77% seen once.

The receptor was derived from a woman in her forties in good health. Some clones in this sample may be carry-over from other donors' samples. V usage is TRBV7-2 and J usage is TRBJ2-5; D may be TRBD1 (6 bases). Specimen: PBMCs. CDR3 DNA sequence: TGTGCCAGCAGCCGCCCGTACAGGGAGGAGACCCAGTACTTC. Translated: CASSRPYREETQYF.